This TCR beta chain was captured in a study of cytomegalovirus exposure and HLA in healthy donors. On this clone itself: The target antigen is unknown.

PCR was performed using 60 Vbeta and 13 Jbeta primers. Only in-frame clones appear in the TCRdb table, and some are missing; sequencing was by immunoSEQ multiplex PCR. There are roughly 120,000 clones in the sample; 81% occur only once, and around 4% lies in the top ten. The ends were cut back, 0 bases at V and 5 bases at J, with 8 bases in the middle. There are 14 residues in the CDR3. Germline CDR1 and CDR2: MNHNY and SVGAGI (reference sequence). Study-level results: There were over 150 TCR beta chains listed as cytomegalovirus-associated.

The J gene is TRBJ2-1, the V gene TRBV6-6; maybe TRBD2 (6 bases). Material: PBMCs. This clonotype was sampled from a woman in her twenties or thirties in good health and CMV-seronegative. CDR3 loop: CASSYSGRNNEQFF. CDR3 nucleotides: TGTGCCAGCAGTTACTCCGGGAGAAACAATGAGCAGTTCTTC.